The T cell receptor (beta chain) described here comes from a study of cytomegalovirus exposure and HLA in healthy donors. The study's findings and limits: Upon later analysis, HLA-associated TCR beta chains proved more clonally expanded than other, equally common chains.

PCR employed 60 Vbeta and 13 Jbeta primers. TCRdb's copy holds only in-frame clones and misses some; the assay was immunoSEQ multiplex PCR. The sample yields approximately 190,000 clones, approximately 78% seen once. In this sample, this clone turned up once. Its matching antigen is unknown. Material for sequencing was PBMCs. This TCR derives from a woman in her late teens or twenties in good health and CMV-seronegative.

CDR3 in amino acids: CASSFNTQGLEQYF. DNA of the CDR3: TGTGCCAGCAGCTTCAATACCCAGGGTCTGGAGCAGTACTTC. The genes are TRBV7-6 and TRBJ2-7; D is possibly TRBD1 (5 bases). The CDR3 extends over 14 amino acids. Per the germline V gene, CDR1 is SGHVS and CDR2 is FNYEAQ. The V and J ends lost 3 bases and 7 bases respectively, with 16 bases between them.